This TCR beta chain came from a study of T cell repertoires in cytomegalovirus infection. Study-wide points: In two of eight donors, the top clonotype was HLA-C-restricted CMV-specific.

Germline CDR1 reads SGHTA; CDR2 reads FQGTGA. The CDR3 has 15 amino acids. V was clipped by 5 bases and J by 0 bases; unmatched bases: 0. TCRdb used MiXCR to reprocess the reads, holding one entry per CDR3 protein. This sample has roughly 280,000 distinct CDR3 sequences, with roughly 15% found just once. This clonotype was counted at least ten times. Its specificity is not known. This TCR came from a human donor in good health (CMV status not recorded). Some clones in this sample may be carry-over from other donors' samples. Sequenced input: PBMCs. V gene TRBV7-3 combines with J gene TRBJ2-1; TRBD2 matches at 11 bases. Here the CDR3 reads CASSTSGSSYNEQFF. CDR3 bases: TGTGCCAGCAGCACTAGCGGGAGCTCCTACAATGAGCAGTTCTTC.